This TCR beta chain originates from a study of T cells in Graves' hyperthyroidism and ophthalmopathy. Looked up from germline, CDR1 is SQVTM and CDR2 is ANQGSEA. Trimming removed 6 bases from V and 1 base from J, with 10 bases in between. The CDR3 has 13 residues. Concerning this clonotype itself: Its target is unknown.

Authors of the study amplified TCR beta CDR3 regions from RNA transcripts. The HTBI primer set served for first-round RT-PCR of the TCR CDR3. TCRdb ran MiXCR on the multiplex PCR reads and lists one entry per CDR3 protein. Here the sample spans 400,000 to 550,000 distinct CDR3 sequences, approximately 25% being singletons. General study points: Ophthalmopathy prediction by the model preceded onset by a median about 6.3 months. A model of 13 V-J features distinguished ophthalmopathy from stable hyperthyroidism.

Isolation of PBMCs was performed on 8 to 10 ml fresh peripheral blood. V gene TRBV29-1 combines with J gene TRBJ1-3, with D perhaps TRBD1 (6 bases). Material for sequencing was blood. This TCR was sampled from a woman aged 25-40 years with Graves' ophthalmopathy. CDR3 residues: CSVRDTSGNTIYF. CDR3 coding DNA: TGCAGCGTCCGGGACACTTCTGGAAACACCATATATTTT.